This T cell receptor beta chain was captured in a study of blood T cell repertoires in COVID-19. Study details: Italy, Spain and the United States were the sources of the convalescent and acute COVID-19 samples. PBMCs, B-cell-depleted T cells, or T cells provided the cDNA or gDNA that made up the material.

Seattle patients were enrolled during active infection and followed longitudinally. As handled by the study authors: Counts of nucleated cells, estimated from reference gene primer amplification, were obtained. TCRdb's table, derived via immunoSEQ multiplex PCR, lists solely in-frame clones and lacks some. Clone size and the V and J calls come from that table; the DNA yielded D and trimming. The table lists fewer than 70,000 clones, more than 70% of them singletons. A few counts support this clone. Trimming removed 4 bases from V and 4 bases from J; junction bases left unmatched: 7. Germline-derived CDR1 and CDR2 are SGHTA and FQGNSA. There are 16 residues in the CDR3.

The sequence came from a young man with COVID-19, enrolled during active disease. The gene calls are TRBV7-2 and TRBJ2-2; 9 nucleotides match TRBD2. What was sequenced was peripheral blood. CDR3 DNA: TGTGCCAGCAGCTCGAGCGGGGGGACCCCCACCGGGGAGCTGTTTTTT. Amino acid sequence: CASSSSGGTPTGELFF.